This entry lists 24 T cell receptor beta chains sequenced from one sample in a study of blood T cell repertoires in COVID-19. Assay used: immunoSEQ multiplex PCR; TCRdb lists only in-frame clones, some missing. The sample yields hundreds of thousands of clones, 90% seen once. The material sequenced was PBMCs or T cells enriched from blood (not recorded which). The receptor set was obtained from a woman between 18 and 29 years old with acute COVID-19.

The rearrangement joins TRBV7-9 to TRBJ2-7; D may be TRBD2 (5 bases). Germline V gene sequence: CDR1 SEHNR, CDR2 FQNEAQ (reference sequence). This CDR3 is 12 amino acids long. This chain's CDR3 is CATSGLVYEQYF. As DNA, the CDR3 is TGTGCGACCTCAGGACTCGTCTACGAGCAGTACTTC.

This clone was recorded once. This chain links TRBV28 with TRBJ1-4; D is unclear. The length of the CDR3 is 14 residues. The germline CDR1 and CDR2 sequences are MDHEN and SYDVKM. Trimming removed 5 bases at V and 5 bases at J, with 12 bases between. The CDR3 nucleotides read TGTGCCAGCAGTCCCGGGATCTTAAATGAAAAACTGTTTTTT. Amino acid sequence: CASSPGILNEKLFF.

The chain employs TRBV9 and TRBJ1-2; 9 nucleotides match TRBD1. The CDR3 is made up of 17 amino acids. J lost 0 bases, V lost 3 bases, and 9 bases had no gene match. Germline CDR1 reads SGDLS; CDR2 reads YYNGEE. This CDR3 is CASSGGTGKWPNYGYTF. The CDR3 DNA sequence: TGTGCCAGCAGCGGGGGGACAGGGAAATGGCCTAACTATGGCTACACCTTC.

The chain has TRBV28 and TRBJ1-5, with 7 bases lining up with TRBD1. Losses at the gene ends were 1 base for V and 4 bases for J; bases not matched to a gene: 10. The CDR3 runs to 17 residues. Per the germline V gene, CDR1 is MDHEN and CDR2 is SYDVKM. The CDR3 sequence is CASSLSGAFRGNQPQHF. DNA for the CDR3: TGTGCCAGCAGTTTATCCGGAGCGTTCAGGGGGAATCAGCCCCAGCATTTT.

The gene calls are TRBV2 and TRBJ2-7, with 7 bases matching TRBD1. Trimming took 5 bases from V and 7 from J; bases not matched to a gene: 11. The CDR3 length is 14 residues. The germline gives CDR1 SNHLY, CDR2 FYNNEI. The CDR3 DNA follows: TGTGCCAGCAGTCCTGAGACAGGGTCAGGGGAGCAGTACTTC. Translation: CASSPETGSGEQYF.

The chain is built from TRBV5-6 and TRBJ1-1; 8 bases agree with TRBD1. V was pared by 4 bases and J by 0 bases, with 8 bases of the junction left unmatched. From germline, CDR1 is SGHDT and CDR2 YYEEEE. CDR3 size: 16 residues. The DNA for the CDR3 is TGTGCCAGCAGCAGACAGGGGTCGGTGGTGAACACTGAAGCTTTCTTT. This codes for CASSRQGSVVNTEAFF.

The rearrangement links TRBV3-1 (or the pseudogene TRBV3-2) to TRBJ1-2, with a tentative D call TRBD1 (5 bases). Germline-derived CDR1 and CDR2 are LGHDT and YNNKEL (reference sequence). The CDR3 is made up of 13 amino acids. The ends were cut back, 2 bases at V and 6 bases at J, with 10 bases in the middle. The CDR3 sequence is CASSQRGPDGYTF. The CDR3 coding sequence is TGTGCCAGCAGCCAAAGGGGCCCCGATGGCTACACCTTC.

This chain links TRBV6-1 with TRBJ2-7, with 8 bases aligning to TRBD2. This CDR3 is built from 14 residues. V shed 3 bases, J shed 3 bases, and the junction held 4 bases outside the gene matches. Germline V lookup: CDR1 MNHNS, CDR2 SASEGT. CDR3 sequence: CASSDRGGFYEQYF. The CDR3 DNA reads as TGTGCCAGCAGTGATCGGGGGGGTTTCTACGAGCAGTACTTC.

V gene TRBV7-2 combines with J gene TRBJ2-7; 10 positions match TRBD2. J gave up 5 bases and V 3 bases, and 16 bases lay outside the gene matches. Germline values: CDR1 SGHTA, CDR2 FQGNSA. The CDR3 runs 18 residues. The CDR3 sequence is CASSFTTLTSGNTDEQYF. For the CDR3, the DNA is TGTGCCAGCAGCTTCACTACCCTCACTAGCGGGAACACCGACGAGCAGTACTTC.

The CDR3 is CASSLEGQLNTGQYF. The DNA of the CDR3 is TGTGCCAGCAGCTTGGAGGGACAGCTAAACACGGGGCAGTACTTC. The gene calls are TRBV5-5 and TRBJ2-7; 7 nucleotides line up with TRBD1. CDR1 is SGHKS and CDR2 is YYEKEE in the germline V gene (reference sequence). The CDR3 consists of 15 residues. V was clipped by 0 bases and J by 9 bases; unmatched bases: 12.

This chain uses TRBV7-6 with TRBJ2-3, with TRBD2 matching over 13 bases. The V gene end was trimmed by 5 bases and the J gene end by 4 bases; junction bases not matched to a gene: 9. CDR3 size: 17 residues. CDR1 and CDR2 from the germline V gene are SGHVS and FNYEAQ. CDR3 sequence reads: CASSGTSGASGADTQYF. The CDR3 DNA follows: TGTGCCAGCAGCGGGACTAGCGGGGCCTCCGGGGCAGATACGCAGTATTTT.

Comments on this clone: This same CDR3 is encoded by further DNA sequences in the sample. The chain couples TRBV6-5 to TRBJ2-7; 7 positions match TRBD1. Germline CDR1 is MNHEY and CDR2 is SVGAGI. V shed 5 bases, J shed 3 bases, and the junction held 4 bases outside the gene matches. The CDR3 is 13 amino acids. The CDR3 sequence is CASSLTGDYEQYF. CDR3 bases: TGTGCCAGCAGTCTAACAGGGGACTACGAGCAGTACTTC.

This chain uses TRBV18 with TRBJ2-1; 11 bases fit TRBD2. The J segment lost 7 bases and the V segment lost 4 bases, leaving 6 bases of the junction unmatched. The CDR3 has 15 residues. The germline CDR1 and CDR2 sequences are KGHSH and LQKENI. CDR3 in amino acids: CASSLTSGRQNEQFF. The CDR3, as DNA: TGTGCCAGCTCACTAACTAGCGGGAGACAAAATGAGCAGTTCTTC.

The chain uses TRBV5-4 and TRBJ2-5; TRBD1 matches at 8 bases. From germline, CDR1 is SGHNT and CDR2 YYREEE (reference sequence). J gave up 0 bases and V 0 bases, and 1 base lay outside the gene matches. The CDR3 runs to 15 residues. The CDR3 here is CASSLGGQDQETQYF. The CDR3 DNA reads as TGTGCCAGCAGCTTGGGGGGACAGGACCAAGAGACCCAGTACTTC.

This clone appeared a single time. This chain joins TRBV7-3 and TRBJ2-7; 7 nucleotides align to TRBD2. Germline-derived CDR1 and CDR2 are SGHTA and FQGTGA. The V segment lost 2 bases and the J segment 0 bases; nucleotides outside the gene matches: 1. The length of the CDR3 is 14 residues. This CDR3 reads CASSLASGSYEQYF. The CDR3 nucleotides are TGTGCCAGCAGCTTAGCTAGCGGCTCCTACGAGCAGTACTTC.

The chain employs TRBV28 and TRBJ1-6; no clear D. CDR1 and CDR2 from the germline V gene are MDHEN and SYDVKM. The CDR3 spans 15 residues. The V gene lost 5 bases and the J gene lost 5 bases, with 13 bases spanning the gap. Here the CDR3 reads CASSPYRADNSPLHF. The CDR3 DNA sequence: TGTGCCAGCAGTCCGTACAGAGCTGATAATTCACCCCTCCACTTT.

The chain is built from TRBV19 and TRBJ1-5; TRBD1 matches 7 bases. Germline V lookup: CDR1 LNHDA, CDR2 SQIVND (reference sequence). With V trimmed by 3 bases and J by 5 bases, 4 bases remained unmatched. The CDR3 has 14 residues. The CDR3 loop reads CASSIGQDYQPQHF. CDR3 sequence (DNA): TGTGCCAGTAGTATCGGACAGGATTATCAGCCCCAGCATTTT.

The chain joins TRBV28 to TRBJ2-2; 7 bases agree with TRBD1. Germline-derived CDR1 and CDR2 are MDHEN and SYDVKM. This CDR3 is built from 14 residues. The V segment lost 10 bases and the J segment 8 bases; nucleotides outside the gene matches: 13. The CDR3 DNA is TGTGCCACCAAAAGGGGGCAGGCCCATGGGGAGCTGTTTTTT. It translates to CATKRGQAHGELFF.

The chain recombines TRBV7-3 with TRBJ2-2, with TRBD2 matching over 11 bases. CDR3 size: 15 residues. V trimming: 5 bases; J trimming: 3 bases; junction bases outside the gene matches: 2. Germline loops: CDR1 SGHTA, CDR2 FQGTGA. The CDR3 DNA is TGTGCCAGCAGCCCGGGACTAGCGGACACCGGGGAGCTGTTTTTT. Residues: CASSPGLADTGELFF.

The CDR3 sequence is CASGTTGYEPQHF. The CDR3 DNA follows: TGTGCTAGTGGTACGACAGGTTATGAGCCCCAGCATTTT. V and J are TRBV12-5 and TRBJ1-5; TRBD1 is a possible D gene (6 bases). Per germline, CDR1 LGHNT and CDR2 FRNRAP. The CDR3 has 13 residues. V was cut by 5 bases and J by 8 bases, with 13 bases left in between.

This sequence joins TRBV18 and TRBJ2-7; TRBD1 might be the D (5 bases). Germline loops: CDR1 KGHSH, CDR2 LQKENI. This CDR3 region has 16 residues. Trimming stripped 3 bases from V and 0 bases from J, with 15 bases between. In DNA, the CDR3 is TGTGCCAGCTCACCCTACAGGTCCCAGAGCTCCTACGAGCAGTACTTC. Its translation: CASSPYRSQSSYEQYF.

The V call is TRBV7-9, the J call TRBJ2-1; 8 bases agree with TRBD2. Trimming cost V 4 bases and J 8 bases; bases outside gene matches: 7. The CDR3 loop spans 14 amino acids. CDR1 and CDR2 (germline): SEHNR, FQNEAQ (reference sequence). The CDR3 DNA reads TGTGCCAGCAGCTCCCCGGGGGGGATCTATGAGCAGTTCTTC. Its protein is CASSSPGGIYEQFF.

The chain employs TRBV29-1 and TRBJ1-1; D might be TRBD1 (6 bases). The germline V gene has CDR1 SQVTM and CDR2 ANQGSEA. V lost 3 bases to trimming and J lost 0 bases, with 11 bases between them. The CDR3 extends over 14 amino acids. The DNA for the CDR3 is TGCAGCGTTGATCATAGGGACATGAACACTGAAGCTTTCTTT. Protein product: CSVDHRDMNTEAFF.

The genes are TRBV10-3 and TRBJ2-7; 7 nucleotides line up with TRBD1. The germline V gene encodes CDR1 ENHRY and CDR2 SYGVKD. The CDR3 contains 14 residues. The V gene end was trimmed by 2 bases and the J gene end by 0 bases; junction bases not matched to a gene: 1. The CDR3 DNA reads TGTGCCATCAGTGAGCGGGACAGCTCCTACGAGCAGTACTTC. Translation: CAISERDSSYEQYF.